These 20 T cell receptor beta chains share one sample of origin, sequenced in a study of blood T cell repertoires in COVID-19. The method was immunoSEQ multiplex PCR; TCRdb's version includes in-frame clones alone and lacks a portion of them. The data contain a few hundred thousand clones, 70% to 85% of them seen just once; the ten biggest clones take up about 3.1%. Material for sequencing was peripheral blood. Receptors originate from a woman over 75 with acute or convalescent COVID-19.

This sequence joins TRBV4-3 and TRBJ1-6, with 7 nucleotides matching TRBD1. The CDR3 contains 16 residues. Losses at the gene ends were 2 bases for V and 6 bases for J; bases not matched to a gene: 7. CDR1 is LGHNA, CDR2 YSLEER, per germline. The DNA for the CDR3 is TGCGCCAGCAGCCAAAGCTTCGGGACAGCTAATTCACCCCTCCACTTT. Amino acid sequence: CASSQSFGTANSPLHF.

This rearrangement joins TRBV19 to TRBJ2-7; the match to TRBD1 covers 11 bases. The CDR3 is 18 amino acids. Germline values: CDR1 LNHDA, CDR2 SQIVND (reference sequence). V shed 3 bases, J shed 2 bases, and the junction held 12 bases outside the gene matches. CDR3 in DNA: TGTGCCAGTAGTATGGGAGTACAACGGGGACAGGGGGCCTACGAGCAGTACTTC. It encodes CASSMGVQRGQGAYEQYF.

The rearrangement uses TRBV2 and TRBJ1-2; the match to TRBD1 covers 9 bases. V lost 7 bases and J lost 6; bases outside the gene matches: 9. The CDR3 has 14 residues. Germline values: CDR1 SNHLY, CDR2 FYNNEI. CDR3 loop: CASNPDRGVDGYTF. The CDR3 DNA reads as TGTGCCAGCAACCCGGACAGGGGAGTCGATGGCTACACCTTC.

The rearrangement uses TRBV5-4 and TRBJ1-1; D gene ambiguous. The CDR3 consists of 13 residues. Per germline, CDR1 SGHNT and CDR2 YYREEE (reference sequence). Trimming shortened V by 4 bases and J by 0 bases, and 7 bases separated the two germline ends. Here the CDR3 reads CASSTQMNTEAFF. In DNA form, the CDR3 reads TGTGCCAGCAGCACACAGATGAACACTGAAGCTTTCTTT.

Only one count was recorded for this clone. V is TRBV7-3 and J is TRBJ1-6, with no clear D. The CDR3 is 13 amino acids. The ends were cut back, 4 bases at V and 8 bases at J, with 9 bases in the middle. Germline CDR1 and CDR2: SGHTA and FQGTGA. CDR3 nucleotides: TGTGCCAGCAGCTCTATGGCGGATTCACCCCTCCACTTT. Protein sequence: CASSSMADSPLHF.

This CDR3 is CASRDNLHGYTF. The CDR3 nucleotides are TGCGCCAGCAGGGACAATCTTCATGGCTACACCTTC. The chain combines TRBV5-1 with TRBJ1-2, with TRBD1 as a possible D gene (5 bases). CDR1 is SGHRS, CDR2 YFSETQ, per germline. The CDR3 spans 12 residues. Deletions cut 5 bases from V and 6 bases from J, with 11 bases between.

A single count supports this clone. The CDR3 sequence is CAWARVGGLTEAFF. CDR3 DNA sequence: TGTGCCTGGGCGCGTGTGGGGGGGCTCACTGAAGCTTTCTTT. The gene calls are TRBV30 and TRBJ1-1, with a tentative D call TRBD1 (6 bases). The ends were cut back, 5 bases at V and 4 bases at J, with 17 bases in the middle. In germline, CDR1 is GTSNPN, CDR2 SVGIG (reference sequence). This CDR3 has 14 residues. The whole variable domain, remainder taken from reference TRBV30 and TRBJ1-1, is SQTIHQWPATLVQPVGSPLSLECTVEGTSNPNLYWYRQAAGRGLQLLFYSVGIGQISSEVPQNLSASRPQDRQFILSSKKLLLSDSGFYLCAWARVGGLTEAFFGQGTRLTVV.

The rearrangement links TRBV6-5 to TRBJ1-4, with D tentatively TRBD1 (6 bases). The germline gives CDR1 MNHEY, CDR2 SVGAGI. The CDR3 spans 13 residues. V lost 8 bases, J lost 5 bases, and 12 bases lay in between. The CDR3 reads CASQTGLNEKLFF. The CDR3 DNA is TGTGCCAGCCAAACAGGGTTAAATGAAAAACTGTTTTTT.

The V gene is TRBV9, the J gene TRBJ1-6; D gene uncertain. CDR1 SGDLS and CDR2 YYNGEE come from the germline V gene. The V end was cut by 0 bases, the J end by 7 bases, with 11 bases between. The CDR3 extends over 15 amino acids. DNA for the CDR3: TGTGCCAGCAGCGTAGTGGAGGGAGGGAATTCACCCCTCCACTTT. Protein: CASSVVEGGNSPLHF.

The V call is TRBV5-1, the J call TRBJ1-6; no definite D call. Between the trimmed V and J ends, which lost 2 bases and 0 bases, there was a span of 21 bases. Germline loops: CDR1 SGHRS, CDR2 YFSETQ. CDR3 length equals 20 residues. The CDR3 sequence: CASSFFALGSRSSYNSPLHF. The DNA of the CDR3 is TGCGCCAGCAGCTTCTTTGCTTTGGGCAGCCGAAGCTCCTATAATTCACCCCTCCACTTT.

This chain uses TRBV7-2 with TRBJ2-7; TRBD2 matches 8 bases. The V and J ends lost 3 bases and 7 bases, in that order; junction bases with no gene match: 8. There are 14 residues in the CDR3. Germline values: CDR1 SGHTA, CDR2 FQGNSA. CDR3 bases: TGTGCCAGCAGCTTTTACGGGGGGGGAGGAGAGCAGTACTTC. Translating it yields CASSFYGGGGEQYF.

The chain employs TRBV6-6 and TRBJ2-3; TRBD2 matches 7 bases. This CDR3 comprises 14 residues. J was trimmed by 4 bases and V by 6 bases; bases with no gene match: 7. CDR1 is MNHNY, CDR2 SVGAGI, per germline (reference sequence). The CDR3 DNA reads TGTGCCAGCAGCGTCGGACTAGTATCAGATACGCAGTATTTT. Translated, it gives CASSVGLVSDTQYF.

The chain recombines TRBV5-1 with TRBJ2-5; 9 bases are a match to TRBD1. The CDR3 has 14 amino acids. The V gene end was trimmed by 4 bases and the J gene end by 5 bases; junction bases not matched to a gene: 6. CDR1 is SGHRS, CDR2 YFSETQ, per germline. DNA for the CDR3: TGCGCCAGCAGCCCGGGGACAGGGACGGAGACCCAGTACTTC. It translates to CASSPGTGTETQYF.

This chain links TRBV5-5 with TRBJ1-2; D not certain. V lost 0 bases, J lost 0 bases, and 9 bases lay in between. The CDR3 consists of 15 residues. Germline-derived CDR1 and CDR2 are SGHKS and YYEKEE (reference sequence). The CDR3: CASSLGWGANYGYTF. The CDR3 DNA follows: TGTGCCAGCAGCTTGGGTTGGGGAGCTAACTATGGCTACACCTTC.

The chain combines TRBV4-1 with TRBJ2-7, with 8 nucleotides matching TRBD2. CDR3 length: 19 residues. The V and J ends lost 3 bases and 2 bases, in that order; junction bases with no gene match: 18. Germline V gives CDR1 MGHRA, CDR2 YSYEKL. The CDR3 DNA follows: TGCGCCAGCAGCCACCCGGGCGGGGGGCGAGGGGGGCGCGCCTACGAGCAGTACTTC. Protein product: CASSHPGGGRGGRAYEQYF.

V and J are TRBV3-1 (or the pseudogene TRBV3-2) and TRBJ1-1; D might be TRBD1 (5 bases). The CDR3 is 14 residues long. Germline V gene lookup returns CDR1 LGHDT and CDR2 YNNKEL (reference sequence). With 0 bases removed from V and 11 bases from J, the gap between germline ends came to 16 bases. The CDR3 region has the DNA TGTGCCAGCAGCCAAGATGTGGCTCTGGGGCACGCTTTCTTT. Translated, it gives CASSQDVALGHAFF.

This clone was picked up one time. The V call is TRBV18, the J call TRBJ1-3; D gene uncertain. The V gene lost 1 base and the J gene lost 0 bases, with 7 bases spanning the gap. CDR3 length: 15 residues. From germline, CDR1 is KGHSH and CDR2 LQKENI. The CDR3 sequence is CASSPQKSSGNTIYF. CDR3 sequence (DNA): TGTGCCAGCTCACCACAGAAGAGCTCTGGAAACACCATATATTTT.

In nucleotides, the CDR3 is TGTGCCAGTAATGATAGGAGGGGGACTATGAACACTGAAGCTTTCTTT. The encoded protein is CASNDRRGTMNTEAFF. This chain joins TRBV19 and TRBJ1-1, with a weak D call TRBD1 (6 bases). Germline CDR1 and CDR2: LNHDA and SQIVND (reference sequence). Trimming took off 7 bases at V and 0 bases at J, with 18 bases between the two ends. This CDR3 is 16 amino acids long.

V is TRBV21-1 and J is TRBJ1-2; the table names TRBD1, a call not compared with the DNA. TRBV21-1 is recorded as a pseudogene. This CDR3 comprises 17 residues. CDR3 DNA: TGTGCCAGCAGCAAACATAGGTCGGGACAGGGGGCGGGTGGCTACACCTTC. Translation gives CASSKHRSGQGAGGYTF.

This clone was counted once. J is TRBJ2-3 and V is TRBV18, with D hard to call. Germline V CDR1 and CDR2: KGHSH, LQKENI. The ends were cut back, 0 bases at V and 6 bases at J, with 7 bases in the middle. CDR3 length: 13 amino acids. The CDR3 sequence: CASSPPTTDTQYF. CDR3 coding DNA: TGTGCCAGCTCACCACCCACTACGGATACGCAGTATTTT.